The next 32 T cell receptor beta chains were all read from a single sample in a study of Ad26.COV2.S vaccination and SARS-CoV-2 variants. Only in-frame clones appear in the TCRdb table, and some are missing; sequencing was by immunoSEQ multiplex PCR. The profile shows around 100,000 clones, over 70% of them singletons. This specimen consisted of peripheral blood, obtained after recovery from COVID-19. Receptors were obtained from a human donor who had recovered from COVID-19.

This chain joins TRBV14 and TRBJ2-7; D remains unclear. From germline, CDR1 is SGHDN and CDR2 FVKESK. Trimming took 0 bases from V and 0 from J, leaving 9 bases between them. CDR3 size: 15 residues. CDR3 coding DNA: TGTGCCAGCAGCCAAGAGGGCCTAAGCTCCTACGAGCAGTACTTC. It is translated as CASSQEGLSSYEQYF.

The chain uses TRBV3-1 (or the pseudogene TRBV3-2) and TRBJ2-3, with D maybe TRBD2 (5 bases). This CDR3 comprises 16 residues. V lost 0 bases, J lost 4 bases, and 14 bases lay in between. The V gene's germline CDR1 is LGHDT and CDR2 YNNKEL (reference sequence). The CDR3 DNA reads as TGTGCCAGCAGCCAAGAACCACCGGGGTCGTCAGATACGCAGTATTTT. The encoded protein is CASSQEPPGSSDTQYF.

This clone came up a few times. The rearrangement joins TRBV6-5 to TRBJ1-5; 7 nucleotides line up with TRBD1. CDR1 MNHEY and CDR2 SVGAGI come from the germline V gene. There are 15 residues in the CDR3. J lost 0 bases, V lost 6 bases, and 5 bases had no gene match. The CDR3 DNA sequence: TGTGCCAGCAGGCGACAGGGAGGTAGCAATCAGCCCCAGCATTTT. This gives the protein CASRRQGGSNQPQHF.

The chain uses TRBV3-1 (or the pseudogene TRBV3-2) and TRBJ1-4, with D possibly being TRBD1 (5 bases). CDR1 is LGHDT and CDR2 is YNNKEL in the germline V gene (reference sequence). Trimming removed 1 base at V and 7 bases at J, with 13 bases between. This CDR3 is built from 15 residues. In DNA form, the CDR3 reads TGTGCCAGCAGCCAAGTAGGGGAATCGGGTGAAAAACTGTTTTTT. Encoded protein: CASSQVGESGEKLFF.

This chain uses TRBV14 with TRBJ1-2; the D is unclear. Germline V gene lookup returns CDR1 SGHDN and CDR2 FVKESK. CDR3 length equals 14 residues. The germline V and J ends were trimmed by 5 bases and 3 bases, with 13 bases remaining between them. The CDR3, as DNA: TGTGCCAGCAGCGACGGCCCGACGGACTATGGCTACACCTTC. Residues: CASSDGPTDYGYTF.

As concerns this clone: The same CDR3 also results from other DNA sequences found in this sample. The J gene is TRBJ2-2, the V gene TRBV5-1; unclear D gene. This CDR3 is 14 amino acids long. Germline CDR1 and CDR2: SGHRS and YFSETQ. Deletions cut 0 bases from V and 4 bases from J, with 7 bases between. In DNA, the CDR3 is TGCGCCAGCAGCTTGGGGGAAATCACCGGGGAGCTGTTTTTT. It translates to CASSLGEITGELFF. Drawing the rest from reference TRBV5-1 and TRBJ2-2, the complete variable domain is KAGVTQTPRYLIKTRGQQVTLSCSPISGHRSVSWYQQTPGQGLQFLFEYFSETQRNKGNFPGRFSGRQFSNSRSEMNVSTLELGDSALYLCASSLGEITGELFFGEGSRLTVL.

This chain joins TRBV19 and TRBJ2-2; TRBD1 aligns across 11 bases. Per germline, CDR1 LNHDA and CDR2 SQIVND (reference sequence). J was trimmed by 6 bases and V by 10 bases; bases with no gene match: 7. The CDR3 is 14 amino acids. CDR3 sequence: CATRDRGGSGELFF. CDR3 nucleotide sequence: TGTGCCACCAGGGACAGGGGGGGGTCCGGGGAGCTGTTTTTT.

The chain uses TRBV29-1 and TRBJ1-2; no clear D. The V gene lost 0 bases and the J gene lost 4 bases, with 15 bases spanning the gap. The CDR3 length is 15 residues. The germline CDR1 and CDR2 sequences are SQVTM and ANQGSEA. The CDR3 here is CSVEDASLQSYGYTF. For the CDR3, the DNA is TGCAGCGTTGAAGACGCTTCATTACAATCCTATGGCTACACCTTC.

This chain uses TRBV2 with TRBJ1-6; 8 positions match TRBD1. V was pared by 7 bases and J by 7 bases, with 3 bases of the junction left unmatched. This CDR3 has 13 amino acids. CDR1 SNHLY and CDR2 FYNNEI come from the germline V gene. CDR3 in amino acids: CASMRTGNSPLHF. CDR3 DNA: TGTGCCAGCATGAGGACAGGGAATTCACCCCTCCACTTT.

This clone was observed a few times. This rearrangement joins TRBV5-5 to TRBJ1-1, with TRBD1 matching 9 bases. There are 13 residues in the CDR3. V lost 5 bases and J lost 1; bases outside the gene matches: 0. CDR1 and CDR2 from the germline V gene are SGHKS and YYEKEE (reference sequence). CDR3 sequence reads: CASRGQGNTEAFF. As DNA, the CDR3 is TGTGCCAGCAGGGGACAGGGGAACACTGAAGCTTTCTTT.

This clone occurred once. The rearrangement joins TRBV11-2 to TRBJ2-5; no clear D gene. CDR3 size: 12 residues. The V gene lost 1 base and the J gene lost 5 bases, with 5 bases spanning the gap. Per the germline V gene, CDR1 is SGHAT and CDR2 is FQNNGV. Here the CDR3 reads CASSLGSETQYF. The CDR3 nucleotides read TGTGCCAGCAGCTTAGGTTCCGAGACCCAGTACTTC.

This rearrangement joins TRBV19 to TRBJ2-6; D uncertain. Trimming took 3 bases from V and 0 from J, leaving 6 bases between them. Germline assignment: CDR1 LNHDA and CDR2 SQIVND (reference sequence). The CDR3 is 15 residues long. CDR3 in DNA: TGTGCCAGTAGTATGAAGTCCTCTGGGGCCAACGTCCTGACTTTC. It specifies CASSMKSSGANVLTF.

The chain's CDR3 is CASSLDWGRNTGELFF. CDR3 bases: TGTGCCAGCAGCTTAGATTGGGGGAGGAACACCGGGGAGCTGTTTTTT. The V call is TRBV11-1, the J call TRBJ2-2; D may correspond to TRBD1 or TRBD2 (5 bases each). The CDR3 is 16 residues long. V lost 1 base to trimming and J lost 1 base, with 10 bases between them. Germline CDR1 and CDR2: SGHAT and FQDESV (reference sequence).

This chain links TRBV11-2 with TRBJ2-7; a weak D match, TRBD1 (6 bases). CDR3 size: 11 residues. The germline V gene has CDR1 SGHAT and CDR2 FQNNGV. The V and J ends lost 8 bases and 6 bases respectively, with 11 bases between them. CDR3 residues: CASGTGPEQYF. CDR3 in DNA: TGTGCCAGCGGCACAGGGCCCGAGCAGTACTTC. Full variable domain (outside the CDR3, taken from reference TRBV11-2 and TRBJ2-7): EAGVAQSPRYKIIEKRQSVAFWCNPISGHATLYWYQQILGQGPKLLIQFQNNGVVDDSQLPKDRFSAERLKGVDSTLKIQPAKLEDSAVYLCASGTGPEQYFGPGTRLTVT.

A single count supports this clone. The chain is built from TRBV6-6 and TRBJ1-4, with D tentatively TRBD1 (6 bases). Trimming took off 4 bases at V and 7 bases at J, with 19 bases between the two ends. The CDR3 extends over 16 amino acids. Germline V lookup: CDR1 MNHNY, CDR2 SVGAGI (reference sequence). DNA of the CDR3: TGTGCCAGCAGTTTGAGGGCGGACAGTCGGGGTGAAAAACTGTTTTTT. Protein sequence: CASSLRADSRGEKLFF.

The V and J genes are TRBV7-2 and TRBJ1-3, with 7 bases fitting TRBD1. Germline CDR1 is SGHTA and CDR2 is FQGNSA. After removal of 2 bases from V and 0 bases from J, the junction contained 4 bases not matched to a gene. The length of the CDR3 is 16 residues. CDR3 region: CASSLTGASSGNTIYF. The CDR3 DNA is TGTGCCAGCAGCTTAACAGGGGCAAGCTCTGGAAACACCATATATTTT. The whole variable domain, remainder taken from reference TRBV7-2 and TRBJ1-3, is GAGVSQSPSNKVTEKGKDVELRCDPISGHTALYWYRQSLGQGLEFLIYFQGNSAPDKSGLPSDRFSAERTGGSVSTLTIQRTQQEDSAVYLCASSLTGASSGNTIYFGEGSWLTVV.

V and J are TRBV6-6 and TRBJ2-3, with D perhaps TRBD1 (6 bases). Germline lookup yields CDR1 MNHNY and CDR2 SVGAGI (reference sequence). V dropped 4 bases and J dropped 1 base, with 9 bases sitting between them. The length of the CDR3 is 14 residues. This chain's CDR3 is CASSSAGGTDTQYF. In nucleotides, the CDR3 is TGTGCCAGCAGTTCGGCAGGGGGCACAGATACGCAGTATTTT.

This sequence joins TRBV28 and TRBJ2-3; 7 positions match TRBD2. This CDR3 is built from 17 residues. Germline CDR1 is MDHEN and CDR2 is SYDVKM. Trimming cost V 3 bases and J 0 bases; bases outside gene matches: 9. CDR3 DNA: TGTGCCAGCAGTTTGGGGGGGGGACGGAAAAGCACAGATACGCAGTATTTT. Protein product: CASSLGGGRKSTDTQYF.

This clone has only a few counts. J is TRBJ2-3 and V is TRBV3-1 (or the pseudogene TRBV3-2), with 7 bases aligning to TRBD2. Looked up from germline, CDR1 is LGHDT and CDR2 is YNNKEL (reference sequence). Germline trimming cut 1 base from V and 3 bases from J; bases unmatched to any gene: 10. There are 17 residues in the CDR3. CDR3 DNA sequence: TGTGCCAGCAGCCAAGCCGACCTAGCGGAGACTACAGATACGCAGTATTTT. It yields the protein CASSQADLAETTDTQYF.

This clone appeared once. This chain uses TRBV5-1 with TRBJ1-2; TRBD1 matches 11 bases. This CDR3 is 14 amino acids long. V was clipped by 4 bases and J by 6 bases; unmatched bases: 5. CDR1 is SGHRS, CDR2 YFSETQ, per germline. The CDR3 spells CASSPGQGADGYTF. CDR3 in DNA: TGCGCCAGCAGCCCCGGACAGGGGGCGGATGGCTACACCTTC.

The rearrangement joins TRBV5-1 to TRBJ2-7; D is possibly TRBD1 (6 bases). The germline gives CDR1 SGHRS, CDR2 YFSETQ. The V end lost 5 bases, the J end lost 7 bases, and 10 bases lay between the germline ends. The CDR3 covers 11 residues. The CDR3 region is CASSQGLEQYF. The CDR3, as DNA: TGCGCCAGCAGTCAGGGGCTTGAGCAGTACTTC. The entire variable domain, with the rest obtained from reference TRBV5-1 and TRBJ2-7, is as follows: KAGVTQTPRYLIKTRGQQVTLSCSPISGHRSVSWYQQTPGQGLQFLFEYFSETQRNKGNFPGRFSGRQFSNSRSEMNVSTLELGDSALYLCASSQGLEQYFGPGTRLTVT.

This sequence joins TRBV19 and TRBJ2-6, with D perhaps matching TRBD2 (7 bases). This CDR3 spans 18 amino acids. Trimming stripped 6 bases from V and 2 bases from J, with 20 bases between. Germline CDR1 and CDR2: LNHDA and SQIVND (reference sequence). The CDR3 loop reads CASRRERGGGTGANVLTF. CDR3 nucleotides: TGTGCCAGTAGGCGGGAGAGGGGGGGAGGCACTGGGGCCAACGTCCTGACTTTC.

The chain couples TRBV6-5 to TRBJ1-5; TRBD1 might be the D (6 bases). Germline CDR1 and CDR2: MNHEY and SVGAGI. Trimming took 7 bases from V and 5 from J, leaving 15 bases between them. This CDR3 comprises 14 residues. This CDR3 is CASTAERGDQPQHF. In DNA form, the CDR3 reads TGTGCCAGCACCGCTGAGAGGGGGGATCAGCCCCAGCATTTT.

This clone has only a few counts. The CDR3 DNA is TGTGCCAGCAGCCCCGGACAGTTTGGAGAGCAGTACTTC. Its translation is CASSPGQFGEQYF. The chain links TRBV13 to TRBJ2-7, with D possibly matching TRBD1 (6 bases). This CDR3 spans 13 amino acids. V lost 5 bases and J lost 7, with 15 bases in between. Germline-derived CDR1 and CDR2 are PRHDT and FYEKMQ (reference sequence).

This clone was detected only once. The V gene is TRBV12-3 or TRBV12-4, the J gene TRBJ1-2; perhaps TRBD1 as D (5 bases). Trimming cost V 5 bases and J 4 bases, with 11 bases left between them. The length of the CDR3 is 13 residues. The CDR3 protein is CASSTAGRYGYTF. CDR3 coding DNA: TGTGCCAGCAGTACCGCAGGGCGCTATGGCTACACCTTC.

The chain joins TRBV5-1 to TRBJ2-2; 7 bases agree with TRBD1. Germline-derived CDR1 and CDR2 are SGHRS and YFSETQ. There are 15 residues in the CDR3. V shed 4 bases and J 7 bases; nucleotides not matched to a gene: 10. The CDR3 nucleotides read TGCGCCAGCAGCCCCGATGACAGGGCGGTCGGGGAGCTGTTTTTT. Translation: CASSPDDRAVGELFF.

CDR3 nucleotide sequence: TGTGCCAGCAGAGGCCTTTTTATCAGGTTAACTGAAGCTTTCTTT. Translation: CASRGLFIRLTEAFF. This chain uses TRBV27 with TRBJ1-1, with D unresolved. Trimming stripped 6 bases from V and 5 bases from J, with 19 bases between. CDR1 MNHEY and CDR2 SMNVEV come from the germline V gene (reference sequence). CDR3 length equals 15 residues.

The chain couples TRBV5-1 to TRBJ2-1; 7 nucleotides match TRBD2. The CDR3 sequence is 16 residues long. The V segment lost 3 bases and the J segment 8 bases; nucleotides outside the gene matches: 14. Germline assignment: CDR1 SGHRS and CDR2 YFSETQ. The CDR3 bases are TGCGCCAGCAGCTGGAACCGGGACTACACCCTTTATGAGCAGTTCTTC. Its protein product is CASSWNRDYTLYEQFF.

In its sample, this clone was seen once. The CDR3 is CASSLAPGHGNTIYF. The CDR3 bases are TGTGCCAGCAGCTTAGCTCCGGGGCATGGAAACACCATATATTTT. The chain employs TRBV11-2 and TRBJ1-3; D is perhaps TRBD1 (5 bases). Trimming shortened V by 1 base and J by 3 bases, and 10 bases separated the two germline ends. The CDR3 has 15 residues. Germline V gene data show CDR1 as SGHAT and CDR2 as FQNNGV.

The rearrangement links TRBV6-4 to TRBJ2-3, with D perhaps matching TRBD2 (7 bases). The V and J ends lost 3 bases and 3 bases respectively, with 10 bases between them. The CDR3 is 14 amino acids. The germline V gene encodes CDR1 MRHNA and CDR2 SNTAGT. DNA of the CDR3: TGTGCCAGCAGTGAAGGGGGGGAGACAGATACGCAGTATTTT. This encodes CASSEGGETDTQYF.

This clone was seen a single time. V gene TRBV10-2 combines with J gene TRBJ2-7, with 9 bases identical to TRBD1. Trimming at V came to 7 bases and at J to 4 bases, leaving 5 bases not matched to a gene. The CDR3 covers 13 residues. CDR1 and CDR2 (germline): WSHSY, SAAADI. The CDR3: CASTGQGRYEQYF. As DNA, the CDR3 is TGCGCCAGCACGGGACAGGGACGATACGAGCAGTACTTC.

J is TRBJ1-6 and V is TRBV7-6; TRBD1 agrees at 8 bases. The junction had 6 bases not matched to a gene; V was cut back by 4 bases and J by 10 bases. CDR1 and CDR2 (germline): SGHVS, FNYEAQ. The length of the CDR3 is 14 residues. Here the CDR3 reads CASSSRTGRSPLHF. CDR3 DNA sequence: TGTGCCAGCAGCTCAAGGACAGGGCGATCACCCCTCCACTTT. Looking up the rest from reference TRBV7-6 and TRBJ1-6 gives the full variable domain: GAGVSQSPRYKVTKRGQDVALRCDPISGHVSLYWYRQALGQGPEFLTYFNYEAQQDKSGLPNDRFSAERPEGSISTLTIQRTEQRDSAMYRCASSSRTGRSPLHFGNGTRLTVT.